The 20 T cell receptor beta chains given below trace back to one sample, sequenced in a study of Graves' ophthalmopathy and Graves' hyperthyroidism. RNA transcripts yielded amplified TCR beta CDR3 regions. RT-PCR with HTBI primers came first, then second-round multiplex PCR. TCRdb reprocessed the multiplex PCR reads with MiXCR, giving one entry per CDR3 protein. The repertoire holds 600,000 to 650,000 distinct CDR3 sequences, about 20% seen once, with roughly 6.9% in the top ten. Sequencing was carried out using peripheral blood. These receptors all stem from a woman aged 18-29 years with stable Graves' hyperthyroidism. Some clones in this sample may be carry-over from other donors' samples.

At least ten counts were recorded for this clonotype. The genes are TRBV6-1 and TRBJ2-2, with D maybe TRBD2 (5 bases). This CDR3 contains 14 residues. V lost 7 bases and J 5 bases, leaving 14 bases between the germline ends. Germline values: CDR1 MNHNS, CDR2 SASEGT. As DNA, the CDR3 is TGTGCCAGCATCTCCCCCGGGGTTACCGGGGAGCTGTTTTTT. As protein: CASISPGVTGELFF.

This clonotype was counted once. A read error may account for a junction end that differs from germline. V is TRBV29-1 and J is TRBJ2-7; unclear D gene. Germline V gives CDR1 SQVTM, CDR2 ANQGSEA. The CDR3 is 13 amino acids. The CDR3 here is CSVINTWTYDQYF. DNA for the CDR3: TGCAGCGTTATAAACACGTGGACCTACGATCAGTACTTC.

The CDR3 region is CASSYSLRDHFYEQYF. The CDR3 DNA is TGTGCCAGCAGTTACTCCCTGAGGGACCACTTCTACGAGCAGTACTTC. J is TRBJ2-7 and V is TRBV6-5; D is tentatively TRBD1 or TRBD2 (5 bases each). CDR3 length: 16 residues. Germline V gives CDR1 MNHEY, CDR2 SVGAGI. V was cut by 0 bases and J by 3 bases, with 15 bases left in between.

Concerning this clonotype itself: Given the absence of the conserved phenylalanine or tryptophan at the CDR3 end, a read error is likely. The V gene is TRBV30, the J gene TRBJ2-7; maybe TRBD2 (6 bases). With the DNA end fitting TRBJ2-1 better, the J assignment may be wrong. Germline V gives CDR1 GTSNPN, CDR2 SVGIG (reference sequence). The CDR3 covers 12 residues. The CDR3 is CASETSSYEQFY. The CDR3 DNA reads TGTGCCTCCGAAACTAGCTCCTACGAGCAGTTCTAC.

This clonotype was counted ten times or more. The chain employs TRBV5-1 and TRBJ2-5, with unresolved D. CDR1 is SGHRS, CDR2 YFSETQ, per germline. CDR3 length equals 14 residues. V lost 3 bases and J 1 base, leaving 10 bases between the germline ends. The CDR3 DNA reads TGCGCCAGCAGCTCAGGACGGATCCAAGAGACCCAGTACTTC. Encoded protein: CASSSGRIQETQYF.

On this clonotype itself: A single base separates this from a much larger clone, so it may be a read error. This chain joins TRBV19 and TRBJ2-2; D is perhaps TRBD1 or TRBD2 (7 bases each). The CDR3 is 14 amino acids. CDR1 is LNHDA and CDR2 is SQIVND in the germline V gene (reference sequence). The CDR3 coding sequence is TGTGCCAGTAGTTTTTATTGGGACAGCGGGGAGCTGTGTTTT. It encodes CASSFYWDSGELCF. The whole variable domain, remainder taken from reference TRBV19 and TRBJ2-2, is DGGITQSPKYLFRKEGQNVTLSCEQNLNHDAMYWYRQDPGQGLRLIYYSQIVNDFQKGDIAEGYSVSREKKESFPLTVTSAQKNPTAFYLCASSFYWDSGELCFGEGSRLTVL.

This clonotype was detected ten times or more. The chain joins TRBV6-2 or TRBV6-3 to TRBJ2-2; no firm D call. CDR1 is MNHEY, CDR2 SVGEGT, per germline. V lost 3 bases to trimming and J lost 7 bases, with 9 bases between them. This CDR3 is built from 13 residues. The CDR3 here is CASSYQGHGELFF. In DNA, the CDR3 is TGTGCCAGCAGTTATCAAGGCCACGGGGAGCTGTTTTTT.

Turning to this clonotype: A much larger clone is a single base away; this may be a read error. It is likely a read error, because the conserved phenylalanine at the end of the CDR3 is missing. The rearrangement uses TRBV6-2 or TRBV6-3 and TRBJ1-5; D is unclear. The germline V and J ends were trimmed by 7 bases and 4 bases, with 11 bases remaining between them. Germline V gene lookup returns CDR1 MNHEY and CDR2 SVGEGT. The CDR3 contains 13 residues. The CDR3 DNA follows: TGTGCCAGCACGCCCACTCGGAATCAGCCCCAGCATGTT. Encoded protein: CASTPTRNQPQHV.

This clonotype has at least ten counts. The V and J genes are TRBV4-1 and TRBJ2-5, with no clear D. Between the trimmed V and J ends, which lost 2 bases and 7 bases, there was a span of 5 bases. CDR1 and CDR2 from the germline V gene are MGHRA and YSYEKL. The CDR3 is 11 amino acids. The CDR3 DNA reads TGCGCCAGCAGCCAATTTGGGACCCAGTACTTC. This sequence encodes CASSQFGTQYF.

In this sample, this clonotype turned up many times. The chain links TRBV28 to TRBJ2-2, with 11 bases matching TRBD2. The CDR3 is 16 residues long. The J segment lost 9 bases and the V segment lost 3 bases, leaving 9 bases of the junction unmatched. Germline loops: CDR1 MDHEN, CDR2 SYDVKM. The CDR3 region is CASSFLRLAGNRELFF. The CDR3 nucleotides are TGTGCCAGCAGTTTTCTCCGACTAGCGGGGAACAGGGAGCTGTTTTTT.

The rearrangement links TRBV6-1 to TRBJ1-6; tentative D call: TRBD1 (5 bases). Germline values: CDR1 MNHNS, CDR2 SASEGT. The V end lost 10 bases, the J end lost 3 bases, and 16 bases lay between the germline ends. The CDR3 is made up of 15 amino acids. CDR3 residues: CAIRVNTFYNSPLHF. DNA of the CDR3: TGTGCCATCAGGGTCAATACCTTCTATAATTCACCCCTCCACTTT.

The J gene is TRBJ2-2, the V gene TRBV5-1; D is perhaps TRBD2 (5 bases). V was clipped by 0 bases and J by 3 bases, with 9 bases between them. Germline CDR1 and CDR2: SGHRS and YFSETQ. The CDR3 totals 15 residues. As DNA, the CDR3 is TGCGCCAGCAGCTTGGCGCTAGCTTACACCGGGGAGCTGTTTTTT. Its protein product is CASSLALAYTGELFF. The full variable domain, rest sourced from reference TRBV5-1 and TRBJ2-2, is KAGVTQTPRYLIKTRGQQVTLSCSPISGHRSVSWYQQTPGQGLQFLFEYFSETQRNKGNFPGRFSGRQFSNSRSEMNVSTLELGDSALYLCASSLALAYTGELFFGEGSRLTVL.

J is TRBJ2-5 and V is TRBV6-2 or TRBV6-3; D uncertain. This CDR3 has 15 amino acids. The germline gives CDR1 MNHEY, CDR2 SVGEGT. Trimming left V 0 bases short and J 4 bases short, with 12 bases between. The CDR3 coding sequence is TGTGCCAGCAGTTACTCGAACAGTGGCCCAGAGACCCAGTACTTC. Its protein product is CASSYSNSGPETQYF.

The chain has TRBV20-1 and TRBJ2-7; 9 nucleotides align to TRBD1. This CDR3 region has 14 residues. CDR1 and CDR2 from the germline V gene are DFQATT and SNEGSKA (reference sequence). J lost 4 bases, V lost 2 bases, and 6 bases had no gene match. CDR3 sequence: CSARRDREWYEQYF. CDR3 in DNA: TGCAGTGCTAGACGGGACAGGGAATGGTACGAGCAGTACTTC.

The V gene is TRBV6-1, the J gene TRBJ1-1; weak D call: TRBD1 (6 bases). The CDR3 spans 15 residues. V was pared by 6 bases and J by 4 bases, with 18 bases between. Germline-derived CDR1 and CDR2 are MNHNS and SASEGT. The CDR3 DNA reads TGTGCCAGCAGCCCCCCTCGGGGGGCTGGCACTGAAGCTTTCTTT. It codes for CASSPPRGAGTEAFF.

This rearrangement joins TRBV6-4 to TRBJ2-2; TRBD2 aligns across 7 bases. Germline CDR1 MRHNA, CDR2 SNTAGT. The CDR3 is 16 residues long. V lost 2 bases, J lost 3 bases, and 6 bases stayed unmatched. Here the CDR3 DNA reads TGTGCCAGCAGTGACCGAAGCGGGAAAGACACCGGGGAGCTGTTTTTT. Its translation: CASSDRSGKDTGELFF.

The rearrangement links TRBV7-3 to TRBJ1-1; 12 bases match TRBD1. V gave up 4 bases and J gave up 7 bases; unmatched junction bases: 4. The CDR3 covers 14 residues. CDR1 is SGHTA, CDR2 FQGTGA, per germline. The CDR3 DNA sequence: TGTGCCAGCAGCTCCGGGACAGGGGGCCTTGAAGCTTTCTTT. Translated, it gives CASSSGTGGLEAFF. The variable domain in full, with the rest retrieved from reference TRBV7-3 and TRBJ1-1, is GAGVSQTPSNKVTEKGKYVELRCDPISGHTALYWYRQSLGQGPEFLIYFQGTGAADDSGLPNDRFFAVRPEGSVSTLKIQRTERGDSAVYLCASSSGTGGLEAFFGQGTRLTVV.

The chain joins TRBV20-1 to TRBJ1-5; a possible D gene is TRBD1 (6 bases). This CDR3 spans 14 amino acids. The V end lost 3 bases, the J end lost 1 base, and 10 bases lay between the germline ends. The germline V gene has CDR1 DFQATT and CDR2 SNEGSKA (reference sequence). The CDR3 nucleotides are TGCAGTGCTAGTGAGGGGGGGAGCAATCAGCCCCAGCATTTT. Translating it yields CSASEGGSNQPQHF.

This clonotype was detected only a few times. The chain recombines TRBV2 with TRBJ1-5; D unresolved. Germline-derived CDR1 and CDR2 are SNHLY and FYNNEI. The ends were cut back, 8 bases at V and 7 bases at J, with 15 bases in the middle. The CDR3 loop spans 13 amino acids. Written as DNA, the CDR3 is TGTGCCAGCCGGGAGACCCCCGGCCAGCCCCAGCATTTT. This codes for CASRETPGQPQHF.

The chain recombines TRBV5-6 with TRBJ1-1; TRBD1 matches at 8 bases. Germline lookup yields CDR1 SGHDT and CDR2 YYEEEE. V lost 4 bases, J lost 10 bases, and 12 bases stayed unmatched. The CDR3 extends over 14 amino acids. CDR3 protein: CASSVFGQGSAAFF. CDR3 DNA: TGTGCCAGCAGCGTATTCGGACAGGGCTCCGCAGCTTTCTTT.